Listed below are T cell receptor beta chains from one sample, sequenced in a study of blood T cell repertoires in COVID-19. The protocol was immunoSEQ multiplex PCR, while the TCRdb copy is restricted to in-frame clones and leaves out a portion. The repertoire holds a few hundred thousand clones, with roughly 84% as singletons. The sequenced sample consisted of peripheral blood. Every receptor here comes from a woman aged 18-29 years with acute or convalescent COVID-19. Both conserved end residues are part of each CDR3. D genes are given only for firm matches. Expanded clones get a size class; other rows say once, few or many, or leave the size out.

J gene: TRBJ2-7; clone size: -; V gene: TRBV5-6; D gene: TRBD2; CDR3 protein: CASSPGLANYEQYF; CDR3 DNA: TGTGCCAGCAGCCCGGGACTAGCGAACTACGAGCAGTACTTC
J gene: TRBJ2-7; clone size: -; V gene: TRBV12-3/TRBV12-4; D gene: -; CDR3 protein: CASSFSVHEQYF; CDR3 DNA: TGTGCCAGCAGTTTTTCGGTCCACGAGCAGTACTTC
J gene: TRBJ2-3; clone size: -; V gene: TRBV2; D gene: TRBD2; CDR3 protein: CARTGGIDTQYF; CDR3 DNA: TGTGCCAGGACGGGGGGTATAGATACGCAGTATTTT
J gene: TRBJ2-2; clone size: -; V gene: TRBV6-2/TRBV6-3; D gene: -; CDR3 protein: CASRPSSRGTGELFF; CDR3 DNA: TGTGCCAGCAGGCCTTCTAGTAGGGGGACCGGGGAGCTGTTTTTT
J gene: TRBJ1-1; clone size: many; V gene: TRBV4-1; D gene: -; CDR3 protein: CASSQDELRDTEAFF; CDR3 DNA: TGCGCCAGCAGCCAAGATGAGTTAAGAGACACTGAAGCTTTCTTT
J gene: TRBJ1-5; clone size: -; V gene: TRBV3-1/TRBV3-2; D gene: -; CDR3 protein: CASSQDRKPNQPQHF; CDR3 DNA: TGTGCCAGCAGCCAAGATCGTAAGCCTAATCAGCCCCAGCATTTT
J gene: TRBJ1-5; clone size: few; V gene: TRBV4-1; D gene: TRBD1; CDR3 protein: CASSQDSTGGNQPQHF; CDR3 DNA: TGCGCCAGCAGCCAAGATTCGACAGGGGGCAATCAGCCCCAGCATTTT
J gene: TRBJ2-1; clone size: -; V gene: TRBV6-5; D gene: -; CDR3 protein: CASSYNWGPLRGEQFF; CDR3 DNA: TGTGCCAGCAGTTACAACTGGGGGCCCCTACGGGGTGAGCAGTTCTTC
J gene: TRBJ2-1; clone size: -; V gene: TRBV4-3; D gene: -; CDR3 protein: CASSLAVSSYNEQFF; CDR3 DNA: TGCGCCAGCAGCTTAGCGGTGAGCTCCTACAATGAGCAGTTCTTC
J gene: TRBJ2-5; clone size: -; V gene: TRBV9; D gene: -; CDR3 protein: CASSAGTPGGETQYF; CDR3 DNA: TGTGCCAGCAGCGCCGGGACTCCTGGTGGGGAGACCCAGTACTTC
J gene: TRBJ2-3; clone size: -; V gene: TRBV7-9; D gene: TRBD2; CDR3 protein: CASSRSSGLAASTDTQYF; CDR3 DNA: TGTGCCAGCAGCCGAAGCTCCGGACTAGCGGCAAGCACAGATACGCAGTATTTT
J gene: TRBJ2-2; clone size: -; V gene: TRBV27; D gene: -; CDR3 protein: CASSLLIPQGFAGELFF; CDR3 DNA: TGTGCCAGCAGTTTATTAATTCCGCAGGGCTTCGCCGGGGAGCTGTTTTTT
J gene: TRBJ1-5; clone size: -; V gene: TRBV27; D gene: -; CDR3 protein: CASRTPLSNQPQHF; CDR3 DNA: TGTGCCAGCAGAACCCCACTTAGCAATCAGCCCCAGCATTTT
J gene: TRBJ2-1; clone size: once; V gene: TRBV5-4; D gene: TRBD2; CDR3 protein: CASSLTSGGHEQFF; CDR3 DNA: TGTGCCAGCAGCTTGACTAGCGGGGGCCATGAGCAGTTCTTC
J gene: TRBJ1-5; clone size: -; V gene: TRBV18; D gene: -; CDR3 protein: CASSPGKGQNQPQHF; CDR3 DNA: TGTGCCAGCTCTCCCGGGAAGGGTCAGAATCAGCCCCAGCATTTT
J gene: TRBJ2-5; clone size: -; V gene: TRBV7-2; D gene: TRBD2; CDR3 protein: CASSGRVAGASQETQYF; CDR3 DNA: TGTGCCAGCAGCGGGCGAGTAGCGGGAGCTTCTCAAGAGACCCAGTACTTC
J gene: TRBJ2-7; clone size: -; V gene: TRBV19; D gene: TRBD1; CDR3 protein: CASSENRGFYEQYF; CDR3 DNA: TGTGCCAGTAGTGAGAACAGGGGGTTCTACGAGCAGTACTTC
J gene: TRBJ1-1; clone size: -; V gene: TRBV5-4; D gene: -; CDR3 protein: CASSLEFGNTEAFF; CDR3 DNA: TGTGCCAGCAGCTTGGAGTTCGGGAACACTGAAGCTTTCTTT
J gene: TRBJ2-7; clone size: -; V gene: TRBV6-5; D gene: -; CDR3 protein: CASSYQGYEQYF; CDR3 DNA: TGTGCCAGCAGTTACCAGGGCTACGAGCAGTACTTC
J gene: TRBJ1-5; clone size: -; V gene: TRBV21-1; D gene: -; CDR3 protein: CASSKFLGGSNQPQHF; CDR3 DNA: TGTGCCAGCAGCAAGTTCCTCGGGGGTAGCAATCAGCCCCAGCATTTT
J gene: TRBJ2-3; clone size: -; V gene: TRBV3-1/TRBV3-2; D gene: -; CDR3 protein: CASSHRMRVDTQYF; CDR3 DNA: TGTGCCAGCAGCCACCGAATGAGGGTAGATACGCAGTATTTT
J gene: TRBJ1-6; clone size: -; V gene: TRBV28; D gene: TRBD1; CDR3 protein: CASSGGSPLHF; CDR3 DNA: TGTGCCAGCTCAGGGGGGTCACCCCTCCACTTT
J gene: TRBJ1-5; clone size: -; V gene: TRBV19; D gene: TRBD1; CDR3 protein: CASSIHRGPVSNQPQHF; CDR3 DNA: TGTGCCAGTAGTATACACAGGGGGCCGGTCAGCAATCAGCCCCAGCATTTT
J gene: TRBJ1-1; clone size: -; V gene: TRBV7-9; D gene: -; CDR3 protein: CASSLGAGISGEAFF; CDR3 DNA: TGTGCCAGCAGCTTAGGGGCAGGGATATCTGGTGAAGCTTTCTTT
J gene: TRBJ2-1; clone size: -; V gene: TRBV15; D gene: TRBD2; CDR3 protein: CATSPERGGYNEQFF; CDR3 DNA: TGTGCCACCAGCCCCGAGCGGGGGGGATACAATGAGCAGTTCTTC
J gene: TRBJ2-5; clone size: -; V gene: TRBV29-1; D gene: -; CDR3 protein: CSVSGGPQETQYF; CDR3 DNA: TGCAGCGTGTCAGGGGGGCCCCAAGAGACCCAGTACTTC
J gene: TRBJ2-7; clone size: once; V gene: TRBV11-1; D gene: -; CDR3 protein: CASSFYRGGTAYEQYF; CDR3 DNA: TGTGCCAGCAGCTTTTATCGCGGCGGTACCGCCTACGAGCAGTACTTC
J gene: TRBJ2-1; clone size: -; V gene: TRBV30; D gene: TRBD2; CDR3 protein: CAWRTSGFNEQFF; CDR3 DNA: TGTGCCTGGCGAACTAGCGGGTTCAATGAGCAGTTCTTC
J gene: TRBJ1-4; clone size: -; V gene: TRBV7-8; D gene: -; CDR3 protein: CASSLVWDFATNEKLFF; CDR3 DNA: TGTGCCAGCAGCTTAGTTTGGGACTTCGCAACTAATGAAAAACTGTTTTTT
J gene: TRBJ2-2; clone size: -; V gene: TRBV18; D gene: -; CDR3 protein: CASSADRSNTGELFF; CDR3 DNA: TGTGCCAGCTCAGCGGACAGAAGCAACACCGGGGAGCTGTTTTTT
J gene: TRBJ1-6; clone size: once; V gene: TRBV4-3; D gene: TRBD1; CDR3 protein: CASSFLGDSNSPLHF; CDR3 DNA: TGCGCCAGCAGCTTTTTGGGGGACAGTAATTCACCCCTCCACTTT
J gene: TRBJ2-7; clone size: few; V gene: TRBV5-6; D gene: TRBD1; CDR3 protein: CASSFSDRGLAGQYF; CDR3 DNA: TGTGCCAGCAGCTTTTCTGACAGGGGGTTGGCGGGGCAGTACTTC
J gene: TRBJ1-5; clone size: -; V gene: TRBV7-2; D gene: -; CDR3 protein: CASSLGGLRGQPQHF; CDR3 DNA: TGTGCCAGCAGCTTGGGGGGACTTCGAGGTCAGCCCCAGCATTTT
J gene: TRBJ2-5; clone size: -; V gene: TRBV6-5; D gene: TRBD2; CDR3 protein: CASSYTALAGAETQYF; CDR3 DNA: TGTGCCAGCAGTTATACCGCCCTAGCGGGAGCGGAGACCCAGTACTTC
J gene: TRBJ1-2; clone size: -; V gene: TRBV9; D gene: -; CDR3 protein: CASSVTWQELNYGYTF; CDR3 DNA: TGTGCCAGCAGCGTAACCTGGCAGGAACTTAACTATGGCTACACCTTC
J gene: TRBJ1-2; clone size: -; V gene: TRBV2; D gene: -; CDR3 protein: CASIGWGGAYGYTF; CDR3 DNA: TGTGCCAGCATAGGGTGGGGGGGAGCCTATGGCTACACCTTC
J gene: TRBJ1-3; clone size: -; V gene: TRBV19; D gene: -; CDR3 protein: CASSISGTGNTIYF; CDR3 DNA: TGTGCCAGTAGTATTTCGGGAACTGGAAACACCATATATTTT
J gene: TRBJ2-7; clone size: once; V gene: TRBV4-3; D gene: -; CDR3 protein: CASSQDLVQRSPEQYF; CDR3 DNA: TGCGCCAGCAGCCAAGACCTAGTGCAGCGGTCCCCCGAGCAGTACTTC
J gene: TRBJ1-1; clone size: -; V gene: TRBV29-1; D gene: -; CDR3 protein: CSVGTPGGNTEAFF; CDR3 DNA: TGCAGCGTTGGCACCCCGGGAGGCAACACTGAAGCTTTCTTT
J gene: TRBJ2-1; clone size: -; V gene: TRBV5-8; D gene: -; CDR3 protein: CASSLWLGISYNEQFF; CDR3 DNA: TGTGCCAGCAGCTTGTGGCTAGGCATCTCCTACAATGAGCAGTTCTTC
J gene: TRBJ2-5; clone size: -; V gene: TRBV7-6; D gene: TRBD2; CDR3 protein: CASSLGGLAGETQYF; CDR3 DNA: TGTGCCAGCAGCTTAGGGGGACTAGCGGGAGAGACCCAGTACTTC
J gene: TRBJ2-7; clone size: once; V gene: TRBV6-6; D gene: -; CDR3 protein: CASSPGGALYEQYF; CDR3 DNA: TGTGCCAGCAGCCCCGGCGGAGCCCTCTACGAGCAGTACTTC
J gene: TRBJ2-1; clone size: -; V gene: TRBV4-3; D gene: TRBD1; CDR3 protein: CASSQDRSYNEQFF; CDR3 DNA: TGCGCCAGCAGCCAGGACAGGAGTTACAATGAGCAGTTCTTC
J gene: TRBJ2-5; clone size: -; V gene: TRBV6-5; D gene: TRBD1; CDR3 protein: CASTDDRDQETQYF; CDR3 DNA: TGTGCCAGCACAGATGACAGGGATCAAGAGACCCAGTACTTC
J gene: TRBJ2-3; clone size: -; V gene: TRBV6-2/TRBV6-3; D gene: -; CDR3 protein: CASSYRLPSTDTQYF; CDR3 DNA: TGTGCCAGCAGTTACCGTCTACCAAGCACAGATACGCAGTATTTT